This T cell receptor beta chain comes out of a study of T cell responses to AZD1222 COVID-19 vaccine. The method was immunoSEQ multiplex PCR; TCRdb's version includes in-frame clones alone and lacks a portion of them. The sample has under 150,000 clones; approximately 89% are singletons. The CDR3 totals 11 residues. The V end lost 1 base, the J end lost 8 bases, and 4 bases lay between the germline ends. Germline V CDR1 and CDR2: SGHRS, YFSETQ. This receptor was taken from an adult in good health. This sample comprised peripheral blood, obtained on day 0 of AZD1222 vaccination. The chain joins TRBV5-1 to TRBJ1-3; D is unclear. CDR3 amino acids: CASSLRDTIYF. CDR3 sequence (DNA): TGCGCCAGCAGCTTGCGTGACACCATATATTTT.